This T cell receptor (beta chain) was identified during a study of brain T cells in children with intractable seizures. CDR1 and CDR2 from the germline V gene are SEHNR and FQNEAQ (reference sequence). The CDR3 length is 13 residues. J was trimmed by 0 bases and V by 6 bases; bases with no gene match: 1. Study-wide points: Each case's top public CDR3 resembled known HCMV, EBV or influenza A CDR3s.

Only in-frame clones appear in the TCRdb table, and some are missing; sequencing was by immunoSEQ multiplex PCR. In the table there are several thousand clones, 73% of which are singletons. Comment on this clone: No antigen is known for it.

Surgery cases with the highest brain T cell transcript signatures were chosen for sequencing. Patients received at least one anti-epileptic drug before surgery. This receptor was obtained from a boy younger than two with tuberous sclerosis and intractable seizures. The rearrangement joins TRBV7-9 to TRBJ2-7; 8 nucleotides match TRBD2. Sequenced here: resected brain tissue, sampled at surgery. The CDR3, as DNA: TGTGCCAGCAGGAGCGGGAGCTCCTACGAGCAGTACTTC. Its translation: CASRSGSSYEQYF.